Shown below are 8 T cell receptor beta chains from a single sample sequenced in a study of blood T cell repertoires in COVID-19. The repertoire was sequenced with immunoSEQ multiplex PCR; TCRdb's copy has only in-frame clones and lacks some. The sample lists tens of thousands of clones, 65% to 90% occurring once. The sequencing input was peripheral blood. The receptors shown here come from a human donor in a cohort sampled during active COVID-19.

The V gene is TRBV27, the J gene TRBJ1-2; D is unclear. The CDR3 totals 15 residues. V lost 5 bases and J 4 bases, leaving 17 bases between the germline ends. Germline assignment: CDR1 MNHEY and CDR2 SMNVEV (reference sequence). The CDR3 sequence is CASSPHLGNTYGYTF. The CDR3 DNA reads as TGTGCCAGCAGTCCCCATTTGGGCAATACCTATGGCTACACCTTC.

The chain employs TRBV6-6 and TRBJ2-7, with a weak D call TRBD2 (5 bases). The CDR3 is made up of 13 amino acids. Germline V gene lookup returns CDR1 MNHNY and CDR2 SVGAGI (reference sequence). Trimming removed 7 bases at V and 3 bases at J, with 13 bases between. The CDR3 sequence is CASTPRGIYEQYF. The DNA for the CDR3 is TGTGCCAGCACCCCACGAGGGATCTACGAGCAGTACTTC.

This clone has just one count. The chain carries TRBV5-6 and TRBJ1-2; no reliable D call. Germline CDR1 reads SGHDT; CDR2 reads YYEEEE. V was pared by 4 bases and J by 2 bases, with 12 bases between. The CDR3 runs to 14 residues. The CDR3 loop is CASSRKEANYGYTF. The CDR3 DNA sequence: TGTGCCAGCAGCCGAAAGGAGGCGAACTATGGCTACACCTTC.

This clone has just a few counts. The chain uses TRBV10-1 and TRBJ2-2; D is unclear. The V end lost 8 bases, the J end lost 6 bases, and 13 bases lay between the germline ends. The CDR3 loop spans 13 amino acids. Germline CDR1 WNHNN, CDR2 SYGVQD (reference sequence). CDR3 protein: CASSEMASGELFF. CDR3 in DNA: TGCGCCAGCTCCGAAATGGCTTCCGGGGAGCTGTTTTTT.

The table lists this clone with a few counts. V gene TRBV10-3 combines with J gene TRBJ2-2; 7 bases line up with TRBD1. The junction had 16 bases not matched to a gene; V was cut back by 11 bases and J by 4 bases. Germline loops: CDR1 ENHRY, CDR2 SYGVKD. The CDR3 spans 16 residues. Written as DNA, the CDR3 is TGTGCCGTATCCCTCCAGGTGACAGGGACCACCGGGGAGCTGTTTTTT. Translating gives CAVSLQVTGTTGELFF.

The rearrangement joins TRBV6-2 or TRBV6-3 to TRBJ1-5; 8 positions match TRBD1. V lost 5 bases and J lost 0; bases outside the gene matches: 15. The CDR3 consists of 19 residues. Germline V CDR1 and CDR2: MNHEY, SVGEGT. The CDR3 DNA sequence: TGTGCCAGCAGTACCGAAATTGGGACAGGCGCATATAGCAATCAGCCCCAGCATTTT. Translation: CASSTEIGTGAYSNQPQHF.

The chain joins TRBV9 to TRBJ2-3; 9 nucleotides match TRBD1. This CDR3 has 15 residues. J gave up 1 base and V 4 bases, and 4 bases lay outside the gene matches. Looked up from germline, CDR1 is SGDLS and CDR2 is YYNGEE. The chain's CDR3 is CASSFGTGRTDTQYF. CDR3 DNA: TGTGCCAGCAGCTTCGGGACAGGGCGCACAGATACGCAGTATTTT.

This sequence joins TRBV19 and TRBJ1-2; TRBD1 matches at 9 bases. V trimming: 8 bases; J trimming: 5 bases; junction bases outside the gene matches: 3. The CDR3 is 12 residues long. Germline values: CDR1 LNHDA, CDR2 SQIVND (reference sequence). CDR3 nucleotides: TGTGCCAGTCACAGGGGGCCGTATGGCTACACCTTC. As protein: CASHRGPYGYTF.